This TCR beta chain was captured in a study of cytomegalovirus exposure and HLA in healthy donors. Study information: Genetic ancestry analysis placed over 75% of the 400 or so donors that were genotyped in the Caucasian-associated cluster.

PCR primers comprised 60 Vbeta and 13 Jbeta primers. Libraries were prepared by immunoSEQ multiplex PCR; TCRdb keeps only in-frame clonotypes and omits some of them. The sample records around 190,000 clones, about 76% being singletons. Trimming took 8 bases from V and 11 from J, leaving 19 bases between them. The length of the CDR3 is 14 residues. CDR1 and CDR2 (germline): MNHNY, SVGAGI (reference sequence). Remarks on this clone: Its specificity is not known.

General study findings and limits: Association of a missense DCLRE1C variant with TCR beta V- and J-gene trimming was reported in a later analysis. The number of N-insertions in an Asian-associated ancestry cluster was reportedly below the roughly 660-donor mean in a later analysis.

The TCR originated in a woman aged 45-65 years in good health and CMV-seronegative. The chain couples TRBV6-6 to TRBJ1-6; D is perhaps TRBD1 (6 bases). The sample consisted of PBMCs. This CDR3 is CASGQWGEGTPLHF. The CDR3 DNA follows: TGTGCCAGCGGACAGTGGGGGGAGGGGACACCCCTCCACTTT.